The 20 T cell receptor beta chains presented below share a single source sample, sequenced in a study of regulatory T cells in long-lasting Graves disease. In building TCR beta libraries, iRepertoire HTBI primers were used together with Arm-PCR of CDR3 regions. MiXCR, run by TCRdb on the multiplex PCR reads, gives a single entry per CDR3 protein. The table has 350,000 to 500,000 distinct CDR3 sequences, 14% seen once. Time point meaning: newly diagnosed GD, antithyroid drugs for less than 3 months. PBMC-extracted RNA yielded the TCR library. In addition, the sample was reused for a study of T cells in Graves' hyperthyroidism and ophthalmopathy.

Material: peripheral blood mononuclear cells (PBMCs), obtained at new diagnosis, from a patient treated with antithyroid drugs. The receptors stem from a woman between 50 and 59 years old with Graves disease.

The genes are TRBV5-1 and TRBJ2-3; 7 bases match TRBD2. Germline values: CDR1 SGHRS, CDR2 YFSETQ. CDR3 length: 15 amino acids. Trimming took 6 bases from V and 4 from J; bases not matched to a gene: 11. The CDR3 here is CASTPRDYTPDTQYF. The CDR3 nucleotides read TGCGCCAGCACCCCCAGGGACTATACTCCAGATACGCAGTATTTT.

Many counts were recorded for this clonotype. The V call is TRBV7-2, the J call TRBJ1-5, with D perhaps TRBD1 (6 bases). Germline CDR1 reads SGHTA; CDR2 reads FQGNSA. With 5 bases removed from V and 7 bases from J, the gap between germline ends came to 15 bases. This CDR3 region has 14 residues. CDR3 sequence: CASSIGAGEQPQHF. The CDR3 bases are TGTGCCAGCAGCATAGGGGCAGGGGAACAGCCCCAGCATTTT.

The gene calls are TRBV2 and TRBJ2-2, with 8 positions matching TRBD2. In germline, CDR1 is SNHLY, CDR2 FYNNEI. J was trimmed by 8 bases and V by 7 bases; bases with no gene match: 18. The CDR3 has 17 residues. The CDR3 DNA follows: TGTGCCAGCAACGGGGGGGGGGAAGCGGGAAGGGCGGGGGAGCTGTTTTTT. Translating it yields CASNGGGEAGRAGELFF. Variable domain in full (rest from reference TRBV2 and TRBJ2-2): EPEVTQTPSHQVTQMGQEVILRCVPISNHLYFYWYRQILGQKVEFLVSFYNNEISEKSEIFDDQFSVERPDGSNFTLKIRSTKLEDSAMYFCASNGGGEAGRAGELFFGEGSRLTVL.

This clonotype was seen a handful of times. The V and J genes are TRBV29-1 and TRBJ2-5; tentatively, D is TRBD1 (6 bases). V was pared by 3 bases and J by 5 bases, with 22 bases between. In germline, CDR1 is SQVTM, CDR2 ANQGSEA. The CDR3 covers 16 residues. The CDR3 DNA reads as TGCAGCGTTGATATTTGGCTCTTAGGGGGTGGGGAGACCCAGTACTTC. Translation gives CSVDIWLLGGGETQYF.

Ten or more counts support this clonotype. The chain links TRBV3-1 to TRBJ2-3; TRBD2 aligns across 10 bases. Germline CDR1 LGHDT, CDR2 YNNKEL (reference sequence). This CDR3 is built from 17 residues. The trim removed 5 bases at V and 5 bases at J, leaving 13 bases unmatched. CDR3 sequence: CASSSFLRGLAVDTQYF. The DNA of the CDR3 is TGTGCCAGCAGCAGTTTTCTAAGAGGACTAGCGGTAGATACGCAGTATTTT.

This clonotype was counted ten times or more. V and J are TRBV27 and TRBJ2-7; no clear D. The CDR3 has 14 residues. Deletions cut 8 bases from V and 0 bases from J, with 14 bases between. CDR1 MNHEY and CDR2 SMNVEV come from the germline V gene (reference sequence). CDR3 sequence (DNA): TGTGCCAGCGGGCAGACTTTCCTCTCCTACGAGCAGTACTTC. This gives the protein CASGQTFLSYEQYF.

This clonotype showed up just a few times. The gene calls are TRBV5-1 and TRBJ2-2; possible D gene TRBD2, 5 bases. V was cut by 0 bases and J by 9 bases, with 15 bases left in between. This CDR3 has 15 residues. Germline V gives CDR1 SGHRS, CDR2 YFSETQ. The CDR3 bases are TGCGCCAGCAGCTTGGGAACCGGAGGTTTGCGGGAGCTGTTTTTT. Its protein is CASSLGTGGLRELFF.

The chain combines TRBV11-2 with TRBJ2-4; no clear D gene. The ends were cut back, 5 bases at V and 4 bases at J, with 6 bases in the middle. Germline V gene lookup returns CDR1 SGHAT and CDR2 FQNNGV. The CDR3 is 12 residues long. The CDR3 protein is CASSPRKNIQYF. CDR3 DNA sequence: TGTGCCAGCAGCCCGAGAAAAAACATTCAGTACTTC.

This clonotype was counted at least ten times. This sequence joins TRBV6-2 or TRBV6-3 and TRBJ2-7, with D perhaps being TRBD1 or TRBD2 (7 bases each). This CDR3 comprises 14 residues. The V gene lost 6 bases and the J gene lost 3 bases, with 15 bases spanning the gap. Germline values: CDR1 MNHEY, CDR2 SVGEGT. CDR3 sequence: CASRKDREGYEQYF. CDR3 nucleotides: TGTGCCAGCAGAAAAGACAGGGAGGGCTACGAGCAGTACTTC.

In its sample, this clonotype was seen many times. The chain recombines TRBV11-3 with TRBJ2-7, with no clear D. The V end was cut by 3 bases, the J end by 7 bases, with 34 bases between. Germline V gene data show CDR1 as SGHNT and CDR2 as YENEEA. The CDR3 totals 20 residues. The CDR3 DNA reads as TGTGCCAGCAGCTTCACGATCGGCTTTACAAGCTCAGATACTTTCGGGGAGCAGTACTTC. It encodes CASSFTIGFTSSDTFGEQYF.

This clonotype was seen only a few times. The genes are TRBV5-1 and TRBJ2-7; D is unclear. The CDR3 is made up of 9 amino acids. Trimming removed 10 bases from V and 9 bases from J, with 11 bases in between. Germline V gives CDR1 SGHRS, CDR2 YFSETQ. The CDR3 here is CAARNRQYF. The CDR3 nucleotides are TGCGCCGCCCGGAACAGGCAGTACTTC.

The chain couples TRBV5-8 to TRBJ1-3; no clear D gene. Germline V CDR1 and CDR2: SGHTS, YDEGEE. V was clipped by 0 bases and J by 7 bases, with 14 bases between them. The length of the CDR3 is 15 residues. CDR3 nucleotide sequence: TGTGCCAGCAGCTTGGCGCGTCCTCTGACGAACACCATATATTTT. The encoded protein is CASSLARPLTNTIYF.

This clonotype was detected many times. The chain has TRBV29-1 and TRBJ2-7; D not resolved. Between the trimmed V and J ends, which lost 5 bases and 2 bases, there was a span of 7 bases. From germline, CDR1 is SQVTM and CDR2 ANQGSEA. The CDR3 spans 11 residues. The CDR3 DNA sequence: TGCAGCGTTCTACTGGCCTACGAGCAGTACTTC. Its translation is CSVLLAYEQYF.

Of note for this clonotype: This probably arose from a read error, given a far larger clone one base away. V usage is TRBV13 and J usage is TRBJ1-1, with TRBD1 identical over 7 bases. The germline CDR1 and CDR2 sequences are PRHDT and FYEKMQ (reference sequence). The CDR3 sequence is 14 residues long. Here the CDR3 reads CASSLRQGNTGAFF. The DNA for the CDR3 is TGTGCCAGCAGTCTAAGACAGGGAAACACTGGAGCTTTCTTT.

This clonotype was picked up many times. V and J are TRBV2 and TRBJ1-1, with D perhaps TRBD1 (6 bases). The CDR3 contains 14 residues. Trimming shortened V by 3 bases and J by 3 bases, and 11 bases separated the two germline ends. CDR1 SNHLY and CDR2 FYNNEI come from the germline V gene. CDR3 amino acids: CASSDVGGYTEAFF. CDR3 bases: TGTGCCAGCAGTGATGTAGGGGGTTACACTGAAGCTTTCTTT.

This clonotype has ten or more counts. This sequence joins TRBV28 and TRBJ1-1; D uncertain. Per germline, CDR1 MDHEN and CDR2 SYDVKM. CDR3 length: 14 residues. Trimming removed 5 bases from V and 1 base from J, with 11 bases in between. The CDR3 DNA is TGTGCCAGCAGTCCTCCGACGGAGAACACTGAAGCTTTCTTT. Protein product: CASSPPTENTEAFF.

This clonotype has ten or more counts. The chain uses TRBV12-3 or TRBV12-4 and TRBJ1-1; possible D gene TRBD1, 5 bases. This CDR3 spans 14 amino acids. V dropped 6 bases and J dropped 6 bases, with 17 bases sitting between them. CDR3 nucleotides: TGTGCCAGCAGCACCGTACCGCGGGACGCTGAAGCTTTCTTT. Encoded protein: CASSTVPRDAEAFF.

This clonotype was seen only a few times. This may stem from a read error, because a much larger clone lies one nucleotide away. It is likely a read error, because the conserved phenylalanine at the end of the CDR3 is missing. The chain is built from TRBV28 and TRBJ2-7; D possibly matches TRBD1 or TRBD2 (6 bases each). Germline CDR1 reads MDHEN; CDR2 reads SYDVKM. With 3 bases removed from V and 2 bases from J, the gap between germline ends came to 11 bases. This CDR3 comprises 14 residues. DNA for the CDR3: TGTGCCAGCAGTTTGGGGGGCAGCCCCTACGAGCAGTACCTC. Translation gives CASSLGGSPYEQYL.

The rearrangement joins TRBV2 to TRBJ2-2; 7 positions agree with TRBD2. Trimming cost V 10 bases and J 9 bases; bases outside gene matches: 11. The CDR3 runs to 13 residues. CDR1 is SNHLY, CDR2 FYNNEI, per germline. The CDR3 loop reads CAIGLVSSRELFF. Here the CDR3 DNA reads TGTGCCATCGGACTAGTCAGTTCCCGGGAGCTGTTTTTT. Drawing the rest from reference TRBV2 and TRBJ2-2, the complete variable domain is EPEVTQTPSHQVTQMGQEVILRCVPISNHLYFYWYRQILGQKVEFLVSFYNNEISEKSEIFDDQFSVERPDGSNFTLKIRSTKLEDSAMYFCAIGLVSSRELFFGEGSRLTVL.

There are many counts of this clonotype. The DNA of the CDR3 is TGTGCCATCAGTGAGTCTGACAGGGTGGGCGAGCAGTACTTC. Translating gives CAISESDRVGEQYF. The chain links TRBV10-3 to TRBJ2-7, with 7 nucleotides matching TRBD1. The CDR3 totals 14 residues. Germline lookup yields CDR1 ENHRY and CDR2 SYGVKD. Trimming removed 0 bases from V and 6 bases from J; junction bases left unmatched: 5.